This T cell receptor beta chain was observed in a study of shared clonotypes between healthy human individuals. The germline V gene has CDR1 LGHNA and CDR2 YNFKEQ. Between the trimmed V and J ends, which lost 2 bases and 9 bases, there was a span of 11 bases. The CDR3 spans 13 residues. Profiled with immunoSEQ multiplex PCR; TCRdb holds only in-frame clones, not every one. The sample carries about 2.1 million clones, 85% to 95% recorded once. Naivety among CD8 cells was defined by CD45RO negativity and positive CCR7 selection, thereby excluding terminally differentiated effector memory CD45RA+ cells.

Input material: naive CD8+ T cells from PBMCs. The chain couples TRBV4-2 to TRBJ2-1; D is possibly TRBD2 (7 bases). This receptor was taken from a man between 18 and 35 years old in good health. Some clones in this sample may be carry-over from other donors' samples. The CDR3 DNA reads TGTGCCAGCAGCCAAAAAAGGGGGGGTGAGCAGTTCTTC. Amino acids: CASSQKRGGEQFF.